The clone carrying this TCR beta chain occurred once. TCR beta sequences were obtained from blood CD8+ and CD4+ T cells. V trimming: 3 bases; J trimming: 4 bases; junction bases outside the gene matches: 8. CDR1 DFQATT and CDR2 SNEGSKA come from the germline V gene (reference sequence). This CDR3 is built from 14 residues. RNA, at roughly 0.5 to 1 ug, was reverse transcribed with random hexamers. From the immunoSEQ multiplex PCR reads, TCRdb called clonotypes with MiXCR, one entry per CDR3 protein. The sample records about 290,000 distinct CDR3 sequences, 75% to 90% being singletons. These data come from a study of CD8 T cells in Susac syndrome.

The TCR comes from a human donor with multiple sclerosis. Sequencing input: CD8+ T cells from PBMCs. V is TRBV20-1 and J is TRBJ2-7; TRBD1 matches at 8 bases. DNA for the CDR3: TGCAGTGCTAGGGCGGGACAGGCGGTTTACGAGCAGTACTTC. Its protein product is CSARAGQAVYEQYF.